This T cell receptor (beta chain) derives from a study of blood T cell repertoires in COVID-19. Whole-study context: Some COVID-19 samples were acute and others convalescent; all came from the United States, Italy and Spain. PBMCs, B-cell-depleted T cells, or T cells were the source of the cDNA or gDNA that made up the material.

It was during active infection that Seattle patients were enrolled and then longitudinally followed. Original processing methods: Estimation of nucleated cell counts was performed using reference gene primer amplification. The repertoire was sequenced with immunoSEQ multiplex PCR; TCRdb's copy has only in-frame clones and lacks some. That table gives V, J and clone size, and the DNA gave D and trimming. The repertoire includes over 65,000 clones, 60% to 80% of them detected once, and just over 35% sits in the top ten. With 6 bases clipped from V and 8 bases from J, the junction kept 3 bases outside the gene matches. Germline V gives CDR1 LGHNA, CDR2 YNFKEQ. CDR3 size: 12 residues.

The sequenced sample consisted of peripheral blood. The receptor's source is a man in his fifties or sixties with COVID-19, enrolled during active disease. The J gene is TRBJ2-1, the V gene TRBV4-2, with 8 positions matching TRBD1. CDR3 nucleotides: TGTGCCAGCAGAGGACAGGGCCATGAGCAGTTCTTC. This gives the protein CASRGQGHEQFF.